This T cell receptor (beta chain) is drawn from a study of T cells after yellow fever vaccination. As TCR cDNA was made by 5'RACE template switching, a universal primer site and UMIs were added. TCRdb re-called the 5' RACE reads through MiXCR, storing one row per CDR3 protein. Among roughly 32,000 distinct CDR3 sequences listed, 5% to 8.5% were seen once. This sequence originates from a man younger than 30 who received the YFV17D yellow fever vaccine. This material consisted of PBMCs, either bulk or a sorted T-cell subset (CD4+, CD8+, memory, or dextramer-sorted; not recorded which), taken on the day of the first yellow fever vaccination.

The CDR3 loop reads CASSAGDRGQYEQYV. CDR3 nucleotide sequence: TGCGCCAGCAGCGCCGGGGACAGGGGTCAGTACGAGCAGTACGTC. The chain has TRBV5-1 and TRBJ2-7; 10 bases line up with TRBD1. Germline lookup yields CDR1 SGHRS and CDR2 YFSETQ. The CDR3 is made up of 15 amino acids. V dropped 4 bases and J dropped 4; count of bases not matched to a gene: 8.